This TCR beta chain was sequenced for a study of T cell changes during pregnancy in multiple sclerosis. Using immunoSEQ multiplex PCR, the repertoire was profiled, and TCRdb retains in-frame clones only, with some absent. The data show 33,000 or so clones, roughly nine tenths seen once. The CDR3 has 14 amino acids. Trimming shortened V by 5 bases and J by 4 bases, and 14 bases separated the two germline ends. Germline V gene data show CDR1 as SGHTA and CDR2 as FQGNSA. The chain links TRBV7-2 to TRBJ1-2, with D uncertain. The sequence was collected from a female donor with multiple sclerosis, enrolled in a pregnancy study. Sequences were derived from CD8+ T cells from peripheral blood mononuclear cells, sampled in the third trimester of pregnancy. The CDR3 spells CASSLYVAPYGYTF. As DNA, the CDR3 is TGTGCCAGCAGCCTTTATGTGGCCCCCTATGGCTACACCTTC.